A single sample is the source of the 21 T cell receptor beta chains below, sequenced in a study of identical twins. MiXCR, run by TCRdb on the 5' RACE reads, gives a single entry per CDR3 protein. The data show 500,000 to 600,000 distinct CDR3 sequences, with less than 25% seen just once and around 0.9% held by the top ten. These same data were also listed under a study on T cells expressing NK-cell markers.

Sequencing was performed on CD4+ T cells sorted from blood. These receptor sequences come from a woman aged 18-29 years in good health.

The gene calls are TRBV11-3 and TRBJ2-1; TRBD2 agrees at 11 bases. V lost 5 bases and J lost 6; bases outside the gene matches: 6. CDR3 length: 15 residues. Looked up from germline, CDR1 is SGHNT and CDR2 is YENEEA. The CDR3 loop is CASSQGLAVSNEQFF. CDR3 coding DNA: TGTGCCAGCAGCCAGGGACTAGCGGTGAGCAATGAGCAGTTCTTC. Supplemented by reference TRBV11-3 and TRBJ2-1, the full variable domain reads EAGVVQSPRYKIIEKKQPVAFWCNPISGHNTLYWYLQNLGQGPELLIRYENEEAVDDSQLPKDRFSAERLKGVDSTLKIQPAELGDSAVYLCASSQGLAVSNEQFFGPGTRLTVL.

The chain carries TRBV20-1 and TRBJ2-5, with 8 bases that match TRBD1. The ends lost 4 bases at V and 5 bases at J; junction bases unmatched: 9. The germline gives CDR1 DFQATT, CDR2 SNEGSKA (reference sequence). The CDR3 runs 14 residues. The DNA of the CDR3 is TGCAGTGCTACCCGACAGGGGTCGTCGGAGACCCAGTACTTC. Translating gives CSATRQGSSETQYF.

CDR3 DNA: TGCGCCAGCAGCTTCGGGACGGACTATGGCTACACCTTC. Translated: CASSFGTDYGYTF. The chain couples TRBV5-1 to TRBJ1-2, with a tentative D call TRBD1 (5 bases). CDR3 length equals 13 residues. Deletions cut 2 bases from V and 3 bases from J, with 8 bases between. Germline CDR1 SGHRS, CDR2 YFSETQ.

The chain is built from TRBV3-1 and TRBJ2-7; maybe TRBD2 (5 bases). The germline CDR1 and CDR2 sequences are LGHDT and YNNKEL (reference sequence). Trimming cost V 2 bases and J 6 bases, with 14 bases left between them. The CDR3 covers 14 residues. CDR3 nucleotides: TGTGCCAGCAGCCAACCGGGCGGGTCGGCCGAGCAGTACTTC. Protein sequence: CASSQPGGSAEQYF.

This chain joins TRBV12-3 or TRBV12-4 and TRBJ2-7; 9 nucleotides match TRBD1. J was trimmed by 1 base and V by 5 bases; bases with no gene match: 18. This CDR3 comprises 19 residues. The CDR3 loop reads CASSAAVDRGLFGSYEQYF. The CDR3 nucleotides read TGTGCCAGCAGTGCTGCCGTGGACAGGGGTCTTTTTGGATCCTACGAGCAGTACTTC.

This clonotype showed up just a few times. V gene TRBV7-2 combines with J gene TRBJ2-1, with 9 bases matching TRBD2. Germline CDR1 and CDR2: SGHTA and FQGNSA. J gave up 5 bases and V 4 bases, and 3 bases lay outside the gene matches. This CDR3 spans 14 amino acids. The CDR3 protein is CASSSLAGNNEQFF. CDR3 in DNA: TGTGCCAGCAGCTCTCTAGCGGGGAACAATGAGCAGTTCTTC.

This chain links TRBV20-1 with TRBJ1-1; D is undetermined. V gave up 0 bases and J gave up 0 bases, with 14 bases separating them. Germline CDR1 is DFQATT and CDR2 is SNEGSKA (reference sequence). CDR3 length: 16 amino acids. CDR3 nucleotides: TGCAGTGCTAGAGATAATAGATTACCCATGAACACTGAAGCTTTCTTT. Its protein is CSARDNRLPMNTEAFF.

J is TRBJ2-2 and V is TRBV12-3 or TRBV12-4; perhaps TRBD1 as D (6 bases). V gave up 5 bases and J gave up 3 bases, with 13 bases separating them. This CDR3 comprises 15 residues. CDR3 DNA: TGTGCCAGCAGTCCCACAGGGCTATACACCGGGGAGCTGTTTTTT. Its translation: CASSPTGLYTGELFF.

The V gene is TRBV6-5, the J gene TRBJ1-5, with D unresolved. The CDR3 consists of 15 residues. Germline loops: CDR1 MNHEY, CDR2 SVGAGI. V lost 2 bases, J lost 3 bases, and 11 bases lay in between. Written as DNA, the CDR3 is TGTGCCAGCAGTTACCGCCTGGCAGACAATCAGCCCCAGCATTTT. Encoded protein: CASSYRLADNQPQHF.

Only a few counts were recorded for this clonotype. The genes are TRBV6-1 and TRBJ1-2; a possible D gene is TRBD1 (6 bases). The CDR3 is made up of 14 amino acids. The germline CDR1 and CDR2 sequences are MNHNS and SASEGT. V lost 6 bases, J lost 0 bases, and 11 bases lay in between. The CDR3 spells CASRNRDTNYGYTF. The CDR3 region has the DNA TGTGCCAGCAGAAACCGGGACACTAACTATGGCTACACCTTC.

The chain is built from TRBV20-1 and TRBJ2-1, with D possibly being TRBD2 (5 bases). Between the trimmed V and J ends, which lost 1 base and 1 base, there was a span of 8 bases. The CDR3 runs 14 residues. Germline V gives CDR1 DFQATT, CDR2 SNEGSKA (reference sequence). The CDR3 loop reads CSARVGASYNEQFF. In DNA form, the CDR3 reads TGCAGTGCTAGAGTGGGAGCTTCCTACAATGAGCAGTTCTTC.

The chain couples TRBV15 to TRBJ2-7, with D possibly TRBD2 on 6 matching bases. The CDR3 has 15 amino acids. V lost 2 bases and J 7 bases, leaving 18 bases between the germline ends. The germline CDR1 and CDR2 sequences are LNHNV and YYDKDF (reference sequence). In DNA, the CDR3 is TGTGCCACCAGCAGACCAGCGGGCCCCCGGTGGGAGCAGTACTTC. This sequence encodes CATSRPAGPRWEQYF.

There are a few counts of this clonotype. This chain connects TRBV18 to TRBJ2-1, with 7 positions matching TRBD2. CDR1 and CDR2 from the germline V gene are KGHSH and LQKENI. There are 17 residues in the CDR3. J was trimmed by 4 bases and V by 6 bases; bases with no gene match: 15. In DNA form, the CDR3 reads TGTGCCAGCTCCCCCGGGTCGCGGGAGTTTTGGTACAATGAGCAGTTCTTC. It translates to CASSPGSREFWYNEQFF.

A few counts support this clonotype. The V call is TRBV5-1, the J call TRBJ2-7; 8 positions match TRBD1. CDR1 and CDR2 (germline): SGHRS, YFSETQ. The CDR3 contains 14 residues. Trimming removed 1 base from V and 3 bases from J; junction bases left unmatched: 3. The CDR3 sequence: CASSLSTGGYEQYF. In nucleotides, the CDR3 is TGCGCCAGCAGCTTGTCCACAGGGGGCTACGAGCAGTACTTC. Full variable domain (rest looked up from reference TRBV5-1 and TRBJ2-7): KAGVTQTPRYLIKTRGQQVTLSCSPISGHRSVSWYQQTPGQGLQFLFEYFSETQRNKGNFPGRFSGRQFSNSRSEMNVSTLELGDSALYLCASSLSTGGYEQYFGPGTRLTVT.

This rearrangement joins TRBV7-2 to TRBJ2-2; no firm D call. Germline values: CDR1 SGHTA, CDR2 FQGNSA. The CDR3 sequence is 13 residues long. Trimming took 2 bases from V and 4 from J, leaving 5 bases between them. CDR3 sequence: CASSLFLTGELFF. DNA of the CDR3: TGTGCCAGCAGCTTATTCCTCACCGGGGAGCTGTTTTTT.

In this sample, this clonotype turned up a few times. The V call is TRBV30, the J call TRBJ2-1; 9 nucleotides line up with TRBD1. After removal of 4 bases from V and 4 bases from J, the junction contained 11 bases not matched to a gene. CDR1 and CDR2 (germline): GTSNPN, SVGIG (reference sequence). This CDR3 has 16 residues. CDR3 sequence (DNA): TGTGCCTGGACCGTACGCCAGGACAGGGGATACAATGAGCAGTTCTTC. It encodes CAWTVRQDRGYNEQFF.

This clonotype was counted between two and nine times. At one end the junction does not follow the germline gene, possibly because of a read error. The genes are TRBV18 and TRBJ1-2; 7 nucleotides match TRBD1. The V gene's germline CDR1 is KGHSH and CDR2 LQKENI. The CDR3 covers 14 residues. CDR3 DNA: TGTGCCAGCTCACCACAAAGGCAGGGGGGGATCGACGCCTTC. It translates to CASSPQRQGGIDAF.

This clonotype occurred a few times. The chain couples TRBV11-1 to TRBJ2-3, with D perhaps TRBD2 (5 bases). Trimming pared 1 base from V and 2 bases from J, leaving 13 bases between. The CDR3 has 16 residues. In germline, CDR1 is SGHAT, CDR2 FQDESV (reference sequence). In DNA, the CDR3 is TGTGCCAGCAGCTTAGTCCTAGGGAGATTCACAGATACGCAGTATTTT. Protein sequence: CASSLVLGRFTDTQYF.

V is TRBV6-6 and J is TRBJ1-3; the D is unclear. The CDR3 runs to 15 residues. V was cut by 6 bases and J by 0 bases, with 12 bases left in between. CDR1 MNHNY and CDR2 SVGAGI come from the germline V gene (reference sequence). Here the CDR3 reads CASRETRGSGNTIYF. Here the CDR3 DNA reads TGTGCCAGCAGGGAAACTCGGGGCTCTGGAAACACCATATATTTT.

This rearrangement joins TRBV7-3 to TRBJ2-3; D is unresolved. This CDR3 comprises 14 residues. V was shortened by 4 bases and J by 10 bases, with 18 bases between the two germline ends. CDR1 SGHTA and CDR2 FQGTGA come from the germline V gene. CDR3 sequence reads: CASSSKGDTLPQYF. CDR3 bases: TGTGCCAGCAGCTCTAAAGGAGACACCCTACCGCAGTATTTT.

The V gene is TRBV11-2, the J gene TRBJ2-1, with D hard to call. The CDR3 length is 18 residues. With 5 bases removed from V and 5 bases from J, the gap between germline ends came to 25 bases. Per the germline V gene, CDR1 is SGHAT and CDR2 is FQNNGV. CDR3 residues: CASSRRRGGPESHNEQFF. The CDR3 nucleotides are TGTGCCAGCAGCCGCAGACGTGGTGGCCCCGAGTCCCACAATGAGCAGTTCTTC.